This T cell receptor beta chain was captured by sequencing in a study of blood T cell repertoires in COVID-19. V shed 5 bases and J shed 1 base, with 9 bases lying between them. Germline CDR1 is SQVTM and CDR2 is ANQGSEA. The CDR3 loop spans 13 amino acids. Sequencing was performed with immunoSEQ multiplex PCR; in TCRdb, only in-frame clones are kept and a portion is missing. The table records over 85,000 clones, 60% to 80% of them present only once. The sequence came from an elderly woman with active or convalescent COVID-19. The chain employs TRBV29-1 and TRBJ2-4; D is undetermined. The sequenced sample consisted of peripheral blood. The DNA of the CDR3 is TGCAGCGTTTTACCCGGGGCCAAAAACATTCAGTACTTC. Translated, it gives CSVLPGAKNIQYF.